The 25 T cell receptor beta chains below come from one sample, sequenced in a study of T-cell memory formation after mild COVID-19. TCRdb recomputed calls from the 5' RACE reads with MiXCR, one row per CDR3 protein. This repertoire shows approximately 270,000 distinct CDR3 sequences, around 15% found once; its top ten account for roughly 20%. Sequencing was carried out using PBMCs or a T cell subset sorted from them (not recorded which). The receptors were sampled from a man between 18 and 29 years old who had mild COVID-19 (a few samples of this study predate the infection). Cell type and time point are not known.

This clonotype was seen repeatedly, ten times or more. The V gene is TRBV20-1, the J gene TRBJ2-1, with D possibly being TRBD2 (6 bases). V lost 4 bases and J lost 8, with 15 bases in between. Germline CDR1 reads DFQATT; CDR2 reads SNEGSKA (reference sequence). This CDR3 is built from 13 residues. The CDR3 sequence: CSATYPWGDEQFF. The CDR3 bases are TGCAGTGCTACCTACCCGTGGGGGGATGAGCAGTTCTTC.

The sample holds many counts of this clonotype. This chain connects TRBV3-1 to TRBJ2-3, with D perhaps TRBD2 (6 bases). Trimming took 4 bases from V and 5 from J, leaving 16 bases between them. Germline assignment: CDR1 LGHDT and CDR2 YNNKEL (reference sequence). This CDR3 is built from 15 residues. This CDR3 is CASSPGLAVGDTQYF. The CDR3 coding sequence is TGTGCCAGCAGCCCGGGACTCGCTGTGGGAGATACGCAGTATTTT.

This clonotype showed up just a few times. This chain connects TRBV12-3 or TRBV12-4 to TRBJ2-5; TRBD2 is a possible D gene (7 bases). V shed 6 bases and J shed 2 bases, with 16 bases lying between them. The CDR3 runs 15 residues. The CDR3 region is CASSRGWGGQETQYF. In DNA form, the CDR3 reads TGTGCCAGCAGCAGGGGTTGGGGGGGGCAAGAGACCCAGTACTTC.

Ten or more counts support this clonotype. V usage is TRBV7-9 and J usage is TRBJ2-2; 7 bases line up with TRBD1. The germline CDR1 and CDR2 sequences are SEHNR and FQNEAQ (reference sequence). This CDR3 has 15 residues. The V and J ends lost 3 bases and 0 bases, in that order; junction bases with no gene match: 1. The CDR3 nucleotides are TGTGCCAGCAGCTTGGGGACAGCGAACACCGGGGAGCTGTTTTTT. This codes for CASSLGTANTGELFF.

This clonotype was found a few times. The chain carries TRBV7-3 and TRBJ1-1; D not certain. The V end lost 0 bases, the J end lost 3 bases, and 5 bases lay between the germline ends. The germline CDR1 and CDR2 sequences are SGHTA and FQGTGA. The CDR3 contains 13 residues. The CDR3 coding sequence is TGTGCCAGCAGCTTAACGACCGACACTGAAGCTTTCTTT. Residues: CASSLTTDTEAFF.

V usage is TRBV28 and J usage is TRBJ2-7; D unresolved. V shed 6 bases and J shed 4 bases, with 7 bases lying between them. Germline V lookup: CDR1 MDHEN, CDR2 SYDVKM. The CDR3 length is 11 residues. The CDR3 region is CASRADYEQYF. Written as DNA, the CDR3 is TGTGCCAGCAGGGCCGATTACGAGCAGTACTTC. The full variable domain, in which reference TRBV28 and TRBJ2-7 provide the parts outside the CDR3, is DVKVTQSSRYLVKRTGEKVFLECVQDMDHENMFWYRQDPGLGLRLIYFSYDVKMKEKGDIPEGYSVSREKKERFSLILESASTNQTSMYLCASRADYEQYFGPGTRLTVT.

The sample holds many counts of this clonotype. The CDR3 region is CASSQGHRDRGLYEQYV. As DNA, the CDR3 is TGCGCCAGCAGCCAAGGCCACCGGGACAGGGGGCTCTACGAGCAGTACGTC. This chain joins TRBV4-3 and TRBJ2-7; 12 bases map to TRBD1. The germline CDR1 and CDR2 sequences are LGHNA and YSLEER. This CDR3 has 17 residues. The junction had 7 bases not matched to a gene; V was cut back by 1 base and J by 3 bases.

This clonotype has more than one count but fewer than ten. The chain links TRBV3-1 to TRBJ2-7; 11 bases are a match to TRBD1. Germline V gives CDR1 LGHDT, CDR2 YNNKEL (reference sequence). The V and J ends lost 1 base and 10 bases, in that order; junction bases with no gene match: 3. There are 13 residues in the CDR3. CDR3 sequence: CASSQGGQGEQYV. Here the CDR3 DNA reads TGTGCCAGCAGCCAAGGGGGACAGGGGGAACAGTACGTC.

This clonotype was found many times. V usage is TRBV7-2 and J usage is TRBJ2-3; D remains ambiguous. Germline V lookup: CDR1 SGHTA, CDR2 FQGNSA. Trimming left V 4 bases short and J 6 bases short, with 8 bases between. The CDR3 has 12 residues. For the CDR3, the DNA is TGTGCCAGCAGCTGGCTTAGGGATACGCAGTATTTT. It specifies CASSWLRDTQYF.

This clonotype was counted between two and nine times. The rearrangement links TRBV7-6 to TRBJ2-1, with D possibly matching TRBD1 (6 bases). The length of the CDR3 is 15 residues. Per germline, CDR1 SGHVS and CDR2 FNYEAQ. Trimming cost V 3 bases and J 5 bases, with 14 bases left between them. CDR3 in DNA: TGTGCCAGCAGCTTCCTGTCGGGACAAAACAATGAGCAGTTCTTC. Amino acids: CASSFLSGQNNEQFF.

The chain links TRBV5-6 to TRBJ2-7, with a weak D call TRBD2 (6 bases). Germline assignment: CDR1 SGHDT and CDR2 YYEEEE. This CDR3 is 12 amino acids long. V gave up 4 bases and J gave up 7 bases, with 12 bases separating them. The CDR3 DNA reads TGTGCCAGCAGCGGGGGGTTTGAGGAGCAGTACGTC. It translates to CASSGGFEEQYV.

The DNA of the CDR3 is TGCAGTGCTAGAATGGCCTCTGGAAACACCATATATTTT. Translated: CSARMASGNTIYF. The chain links TRBV20-1 to TRBJ1-3, with D hard to call. The CDR3 is 13 residues long. The V and J ends lost 2 bases and 0 bases respectively, with 5 bases between them. Germline lookup yields CDR1 DFQATT and CDR2 SNEGSKA (reference sequence).

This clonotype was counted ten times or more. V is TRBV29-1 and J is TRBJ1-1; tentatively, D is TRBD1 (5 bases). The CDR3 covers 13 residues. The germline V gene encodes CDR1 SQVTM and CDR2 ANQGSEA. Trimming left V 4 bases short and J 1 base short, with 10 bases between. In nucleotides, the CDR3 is TGCAGCGTTGGCAGGGTAACGAACACTGAAGCTTTCTTT. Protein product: CSVGRVTNTEAFF.

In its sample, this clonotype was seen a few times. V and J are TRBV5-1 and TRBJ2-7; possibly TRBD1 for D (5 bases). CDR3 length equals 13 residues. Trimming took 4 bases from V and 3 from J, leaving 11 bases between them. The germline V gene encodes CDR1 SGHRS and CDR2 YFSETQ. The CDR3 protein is CASSGDSFYEQYF. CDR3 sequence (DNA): TGCGCCAGCAGCGGTGACAGCTTCTACGAGCAGTACTTC.

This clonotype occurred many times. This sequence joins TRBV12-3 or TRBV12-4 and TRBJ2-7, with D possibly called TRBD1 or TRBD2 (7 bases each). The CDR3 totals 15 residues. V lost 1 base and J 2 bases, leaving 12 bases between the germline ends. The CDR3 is CASSLGQGGPYEQYF. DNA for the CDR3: TGTGCCAGCAGTTTAGGGCAGGGGGGGCCCTACGAGCAGTACTTC.

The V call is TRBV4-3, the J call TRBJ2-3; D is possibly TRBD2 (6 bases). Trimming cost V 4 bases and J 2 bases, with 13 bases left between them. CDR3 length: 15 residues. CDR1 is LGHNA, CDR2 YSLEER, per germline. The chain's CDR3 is CASSPRTGDTDTQYF. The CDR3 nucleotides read TGCGCCAGCAGCCCCAGAACGGGGGACACAGATACGCAGTATTTT.

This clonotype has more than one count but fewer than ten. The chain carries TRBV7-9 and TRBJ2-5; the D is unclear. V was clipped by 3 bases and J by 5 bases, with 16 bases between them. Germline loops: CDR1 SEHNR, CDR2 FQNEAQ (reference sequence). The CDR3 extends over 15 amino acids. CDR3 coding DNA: TGTGCCAGCAGCTTTGACCGGGCTGGGATTGAGACCCAGTACTTC. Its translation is CASSFDRAGIETQYF.

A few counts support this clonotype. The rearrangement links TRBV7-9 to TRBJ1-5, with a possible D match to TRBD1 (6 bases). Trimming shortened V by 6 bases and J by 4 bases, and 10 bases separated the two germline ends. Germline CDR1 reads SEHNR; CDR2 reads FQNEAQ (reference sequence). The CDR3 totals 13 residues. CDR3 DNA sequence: TGTGCCAGCAGTCGACAGGATAATCAGCCCCAGCATTTT. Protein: CASSRQDNQPQHF. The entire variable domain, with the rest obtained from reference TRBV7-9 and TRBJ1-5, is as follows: DTGVSQNPRHKITKRGQNVTFRCDPISEHNRLYWYRQTLGQGPEFLTYFQNEAQLEKSRLLSDRFSAERPKGSFSTLEIQRTEQGDSAMYLCASSRQDNQPQHFGDGTRLSIL.

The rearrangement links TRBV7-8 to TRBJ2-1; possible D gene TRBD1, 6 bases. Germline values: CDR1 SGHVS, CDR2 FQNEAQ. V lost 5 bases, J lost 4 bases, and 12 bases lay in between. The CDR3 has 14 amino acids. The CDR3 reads CASSARDNYNEQFF. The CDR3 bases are TGTGCCAGCAGCGCCCGGGACAATTACAATGAGCAGTTCTTC.

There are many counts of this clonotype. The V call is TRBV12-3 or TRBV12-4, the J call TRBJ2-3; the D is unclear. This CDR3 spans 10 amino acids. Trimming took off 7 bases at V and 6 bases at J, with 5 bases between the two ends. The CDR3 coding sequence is TGTGCCAGCACCGCCGATACGCAGTATTTT. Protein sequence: CASTADTQYF.

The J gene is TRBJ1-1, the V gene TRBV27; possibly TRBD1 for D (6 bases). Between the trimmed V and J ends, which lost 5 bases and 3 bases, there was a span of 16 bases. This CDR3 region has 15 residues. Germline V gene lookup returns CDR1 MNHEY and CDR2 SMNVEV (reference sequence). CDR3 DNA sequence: TGTGCCAGCAGTAGGAACAGGGCGCTGGACACTGAAGCTTTCTTT. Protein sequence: CASSRNRALDTEAFF.

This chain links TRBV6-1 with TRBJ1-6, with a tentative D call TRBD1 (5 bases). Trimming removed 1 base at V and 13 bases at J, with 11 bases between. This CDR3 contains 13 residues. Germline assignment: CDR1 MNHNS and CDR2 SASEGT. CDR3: CASSEEAPGPLHF. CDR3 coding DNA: TGTGCCAGCAGTGAAGAGGCCCCAGGGCCCCTCCACTTT.

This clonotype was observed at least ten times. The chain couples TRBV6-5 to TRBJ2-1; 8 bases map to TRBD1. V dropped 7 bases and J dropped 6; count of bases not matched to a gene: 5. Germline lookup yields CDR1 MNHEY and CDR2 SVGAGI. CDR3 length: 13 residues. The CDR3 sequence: CASNGQGGNEQFF. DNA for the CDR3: TGTGCCAGCAATGGACAGGGAGGCAATGAGCAGTTCTTC.

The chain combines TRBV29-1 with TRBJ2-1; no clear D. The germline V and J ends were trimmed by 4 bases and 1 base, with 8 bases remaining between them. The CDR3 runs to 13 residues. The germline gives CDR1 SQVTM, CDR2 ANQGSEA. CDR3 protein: CSVVRTSYNEQFF. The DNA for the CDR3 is TGCAGCGTTGTCCGAACTTCCTACAATGAGCAGTTCTTC.

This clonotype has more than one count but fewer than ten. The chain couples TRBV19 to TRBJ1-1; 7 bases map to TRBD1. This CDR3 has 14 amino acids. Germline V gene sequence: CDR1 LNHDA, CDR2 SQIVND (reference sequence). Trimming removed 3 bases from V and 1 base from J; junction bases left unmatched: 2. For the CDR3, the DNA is TGTGCCAGTAGTATCGGGACAGAGAACACTGAAGCTTTCTTT. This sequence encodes CASSIGTENTEAFF.